This is a list of T cell receptor beta chains from one sample in a study of T cells after yellow fever vaccination. From the 5' RACE reads, TCRdb called clonotypes with MiXCR, one entry per CDR3 protein. Seen here are about 330,000 distinct CDR3 sequences, about 8.3% observed once, and the top ten hold approximately 15%. The specimen was PBMCs, collected more than 40 days after the first yellow fever vaccination. These receptor sequences come from a man between 18 and 29 years old who received the YFV17D yellow fever vaccine. Both conserved end residues are part of each CDR3. Each record gives: J gene, clone size, V gene, D gene, CDR3 protein, CDR3 DNA. A D gene is named only where the DNA matches it firmly. Clone size is not always given. Where it is, it says once, few, many or a class for expanded clones.

j_call: TRBJ1-4
clone_size: few
v_call: TRBV14
d_call: NA
cdr3_aa: CASSQGTRINEKLFF
cdr3_nt: TGTGCCAGCAGCCAGGGGACAAGAATTAATGAAAAACTGTTTTTT

j_call: TRBJ2-7
clone_size: many
v_call: TRBV29-1
d_call: NA
cdr3_aa: CSVQGNSYEQYF
cdr3_nt: TGCAGCGTCCAGGGGAACTCCTACGAGCAGTACTTC

j_call: TRBJ2-7
clone_size: many
v_call: TRBV7-2
d_call: TRBD2
cdr3_aa: CASSFGLVLYF
cdr3_nt: TGTGCCAGCAGCTTCGGACTAGTGTTGTACTTC

j_call: TRBJ1-2
clone_size: NA
v_call: TRBV7-2
d_call: NA
cdr3_aa: CASSFMSRGVTF
cdr3_nt: TGTGCCAGCAGCTTTATGTCTCGGGGTGTCACCTTC

j_call: TRBJ2-2
clone_size: NA
v_call: TRBV29-1
d_call: NA
cdr3_aa: CSVEGHRPSGTGELFF
cdr3_nt: TGCAGCGTTGAAGGGCACAGGCCCTCAGGGACCGGGGAGCTGTTTTTT

j_call: TRBJ2-1
clone_size: many
v_call: TRBV2
d_call: NA
cdr3_aa: CASRSLGSYNEQFF
cdr3_nt: TGTGCCAGCAGATCCCTGGGCTCCTACAATGAGCAGTTCTTC

j_call: TRBJ1-5
clone_size: NA
v_call: TRBV6-2/TRBV6-3
d_call: TRBD1
cdr3_aa: CASSGWDRGRVSNQPQHF
cdr3_nt: TGTGCCAGCAGTGGGTGGGACAGGGGGCGCGTAAGCAATCAGCCCCAGCATTTT

j_call: TRBJ2-1
clone_size: NA
v_call: TRBV7-2
d_call: TRBD2
cdr3_aa: CASSSLSTSGGGNEQFF
cdr3_nt: TGTGCCAGCAGCTCCCTAAGCACTAGCGGGGGAGGCAATGAGCAGTTCTTC

j_call: TRBJ2-7
clone_size: few
v_call: TRBV29-1
d_call: TRBD2
cdr3_aa: CSVNVAGLYEQYF
cdr3_nt: TGCAGCGTGAATGTAGCGGGGCTTTACGAGCAGTACTTC

j_call: TRBJ2-3
clone_size: few
v_call: TRBV5-1
d_call: NA
cdr3_aa: CASSEGPDTQYF
cdr3_nt: TGCGCCAGCAGCGAGGGCCCAGATACGCAGTATTTT

j_call: TRBJ1-5
clone_size: NA
v_call: TRBV12-3/TRBV12-4
d_call: NA
cdr3_aa: CAFSLDTFKEILNQPQHF
cdr3_nt: TGTGCCTTCAGTTTAGATACTTTTAAAGAGATCCTAAATCAGCCCCAGCATTTT

j_call: TRBJ1-1
clone_size: NA
v_call: TRBV12-3/TRBV12-4
d_call: NA
cdr3_aa: CASRTFMNTEAFF
cdr3_nt: TGTGCCAGCAGGACATTTATGAACACTGAAGCTTTCTTT

j_call: TRBJ2-1
clone_size: few
v_call: TRBV7-2
d_call: NA
cdr3_aa: CASSFGGTYNEQFF
cdr3_nt: TGTGCCAGCAGCTTTGGCGGTACCTACAATGAGCAGTTCTTC

j_call: TRBJ2-7
clone_size: NA
v_call: TRBV12-3/TRBV12-4
d_call: NA
cdr3_aa: CAKSIWTPYEQYF
cdr3_nt: TGTGCCAAGAGCATTTGGACACCCTACGAGCAGTACTTC

j_call: TRBJ1-3
clone_size: NA
v_call: TRBV20-1
d_call: NA
cdr3_aa: CSAPQHSGNTIYF
cdr3_nt: TGCAGTGCTCCCCAGCACTCTGGAAACACCATATATTTT

j_call: TRBJ1-2
clone_size: NA
v_call: TRBV20-1
d_call: NA
cdr3_aa: CSASPGGYGYTF
cdr3_nt: TGCAGTGCTAGCCCGGGGGGCTATGGCTACACCTTC

j_call: TRBJ1-5
clone_size: few
v_call: TRBV12-3/TRBV12-4
d_call: NA
cdr3_aa: CASRSSGQPQHF
cdr3_nt: TGTGCCAGCAGATCGTCGGGACAGCCCCAGCATTTT

j_call: TRBJ2-5
clone_size: NA
v_call: TRBV5-1
d_call: NA
cdr3_aa: CASSRDDPKGTQYF
cdr3_nt: TGCGCCAGCAGCAGGGACGACCCTAAAGGGACCCAGTACTTC

j_call: TRBJ2-4
clone_size: NA
v_call: TRBV18
d_call: NA
cdr3_aa: CASSPYTPHETKNIQYF
cdr3_nt: TGTGCCAGCTCACCCTACACACCACACGAAACCAAAAACATTCAGTACTTC

j_call: TRBJ2-7
clone_size: NA
v_call: TRBV7-9
d_call: NA
cdr3_aa: CASSPLGLRGGFEQYF
cdr3_nt: TGTGCCAGCAGCCCCCTAGGCTTGAGGGGAGGATTCGAGCAGTACTTC

j_call: TRBJ1-5
clone_size: NA
v_call: TRBV20-1
d_call: NA
cdr3_aa: CSVGRASNQPQHF
cdr3_nt: TGCAGTGTAGGACGGGCGAGCAATCAGCCCCAGCATTTT

j_call: TRBJ2-3
clone_size: many
v_call: TRBV7-8
d_call: TRBD2
cdr3_aa: CASRQTSGGSDTQYF
cdr3_nt: TGTGCCAGCAGACAAACTAGCGGGGGTTCAGATACGCAGTATTTT

j_call: TRBJ2-1
clone_size: few
v_call: TRBV11-3
d_call: TRBD2
cdr3_aa: CASSVSGGVRQFF
cdr3_nt: TGTGCCAGCAGCGTTAGCGGGGGGGTGCGGCAGTTCTTC

j_call: TRBJ2-1
clone_size: NA
v_call: TRBV29-1
d_call: NA
cdr3_aa: CSVGSSVLVLSYNEQFF
cdr3_nt: TGCAGCGTTGGTTCTAGCGTCCTAGTTCTCTCCTACAATGAGCAGTTCTTC

j_call: TRBJ2-2
clone_size: many
v_call: TRBV11-3
d_call: TRBD2
cdr3_aa: CASSLGSSGARAGELFF
cdr3_nt: TGTGCCAGCAGCTTAGGATCGAGCGGGGCTCGGGCCGGGGAGCTGTTTTTT

j_call: TRBJ2-2
clone_size: many
v_call: TRBV4-1
d_call: NA
cdr3_aa: CASSRGNTGELFF
cdr3_nt: TGCGCCAGCAGCCGAGGGAACACCGGGGAGCTGTTTTTT

j_call: TRBJ2-5
clone_size: many
v_call: TRBV5-5
d_call: NA
cdr3_aa: CASSTASQETQYF
cdr3_nt: TGTGCCAGCAGCACCGCCAGTCAAGAGACCCAGTACTTC

j_call: TRBJ2-1
clone_size: NA
v_call: TRBV7-6
d_call: NA
cdr3_aa: CASSLEADPYNEQFF
cdr3_nt: TGTGCCAGCAGCTTAGAAGCGGATCCATACAATGAGCAGTTCTTC

j_call: TRBJ2-1
clone_size: NA
v_call: TRBV5-1
d_call: NA
cdr3_aa: CASSEGRSSYNEQFF
cdr3_nt: TGCGCCAGCAGCGAGGGTAGGAGCTCCTACAATGAGCAGTTCTTC

j_call: TRBJ2-7
clone_size: few
v_call: TRBV6-2/TRBV6-3
d_call: NA
cdr3_aa: CASSRQDYEQYF
cdr3_nt: TGTGCCAGCAGCAGACAGGACTACGAGCAGTACTTC

j_call: TRBJ2-5
clone_size: few
v_call: TRBV10-3
d_call: TRBD2
cdr3_aa: CAIRSPGTSGGEETQYF
cdr3_nt: TGTGCCATCAGAAGTCCCGGGACTAGCGGGGGGGAAGAGACCCAGTACTTC

j_call: TRBJ1-5
clone_size: NA
v_call: TRBV5-4
d_call: NA
cdr3_aa: CASSTHSGYPNQPQHF
cdr3_nt: TGTGCCAGCAGCACACACTCAGGGTACCCCAATCAGCCCCAGCATTTT

j_call: TRBJ2-3
clone_size: few
v_call: TRBV5-1
d_call: NA
cdr3_aa: CASSLANSGTDTQYF
cdr3_nt: TGCGCCAGCAGCCTAGCAAACTCAGGCACAGATACGCAGTATTTT

j_call: TRBJ2-1
clone_size: few
v_call: TRBV5-1
d_call: TRBD2
cdr3_aa: CASSTLAGGPFF
cdr3_nt: TGCGCCAGCAGCACCCTAGCGGGGGGGCCGTTCTTC

j_call: TRBJ2-1
clone_size: NA
v_call: TRBV20-1
d_call: TRBD2
cdr3_aa: CCASVLAGEPSYNEQFF
cdr3_nt: TGCTGTGCTAGTGTCCTAGCGGGGGAGCCCTCCTACAATGAGCAGTTCTTC

j_call: TRBJ2-7
clone_size: many
v_call: TRBV7-6
d_call: TRBD1
cdr3_aa: CASSWRTGTAYEQYF
cdr3_nt: TGTGCCAGCAGCTGGCGAACCGGGACAGCGTACGAGCAGTACTTC

j_call: TRBJ2-3
clone_size: few
v_call: TRBV6-1
d_call: NA
cdr3_aa: CASRSREEGDTQYF
cdr3_nt: TGTGCCAGCAGATCCCGGGAAGAAGGGGATACGCAGTATTTT

j_call: TRBJ2-7
clone_size: few
v_call: TRBV5-1
d_call: TRBD2
cdr3_aa: CASSLGAGGVYEQYF
cdr3_nt: TGCGCCAGCAGCTTGGGAGCCGGGGGGGTGTACGAGCAGTACTTC

j_call: TRBJ2-7
clone_size: NA
v_call: TRBV4-1
d_call: NA
cdr3_aa: CASSRYGGPGEQYF
cdr3_nt: TGCGCCAGCAGCCGCTACGGGGGGCCAGGGGAGCAGTACTTC

j_call: TRBJ2-7
clone_size: NA
v_call: TRBV5-1
d_call: NA
cdr3_aa: CASSYHPGYEQYF
cdr3_nt: TGCGCCAGCAGCTACCACCCGGGTTACGAGCAGTACTTC

j_call: TRBJ2-7
clone_size: NA
v_call: TRBV12-3/TRBV12-4
d_call: NA
cdr3_aa: CASSLLGFSYEQYF
cdr3_nt: TGTGCCAGCAGTTTACTGGGGTTCTCCTACGAGCAGTACTTC

j_call: TRBJ2-3
clone_size: NA
v_call: TRBV7-6
d_call: TRBD2
cdr3_aa: CASSLTTSGGTDTQYF
cdr3_nt: TGTGCCAGCAGCTTGACGACTAGCGGGGGAACAGATACGCAGTATTTT

j_call: TRBJ2-5
clone_size: NA
v_call: TRBV6-5
d_call: NA
cdr3_aa: CASSSRLGGTQYF
cdr3_nt: TGTGCCAGCAGTTCCCGTCTCGGGGGGACCCAGTACTTC

j_call: TRBJ1-5
clone_size: NA
v_call: TRBV6-1
d_call: NA
cdr3_aa: CASIRAEGSNQPQHF
cdr3_nt: TGTGCCAGCATTCGGGCCGAGGGTAGCAATCAGCCCCAGCATTTT

j_call: TRBJ2-7
clone_size: NA
v_call: TRBV29-1
d_call: NA
cdr3_aa: CSGLHRDSYEQYF
cdr3_nt: TGCAGCGGCCTTCACAGGGACTCCTACGAGCAGTACTTC

j_call: TRBJ1-6
clone_size: NA
v_call: TRBV4-1
d_call: NA
cdr3_aa: CASSQIQPSNSPLHF
cdr3_nt: TGCGCCAGCAGCCAAATTCAGCCTTCAAATTCACCCCTCCACTTT

j_call: TRBJ2-2
clone_size: NA
v_call: TRBV7-9
d_call: TRBD2
cdr3_aa: CASSLGASGTNTGELFF
cdr3_nt: TGTGCCAGCAGCTTAGGGGCGAGCGGGACGAACACCGGGGAGCTGTTTTTT